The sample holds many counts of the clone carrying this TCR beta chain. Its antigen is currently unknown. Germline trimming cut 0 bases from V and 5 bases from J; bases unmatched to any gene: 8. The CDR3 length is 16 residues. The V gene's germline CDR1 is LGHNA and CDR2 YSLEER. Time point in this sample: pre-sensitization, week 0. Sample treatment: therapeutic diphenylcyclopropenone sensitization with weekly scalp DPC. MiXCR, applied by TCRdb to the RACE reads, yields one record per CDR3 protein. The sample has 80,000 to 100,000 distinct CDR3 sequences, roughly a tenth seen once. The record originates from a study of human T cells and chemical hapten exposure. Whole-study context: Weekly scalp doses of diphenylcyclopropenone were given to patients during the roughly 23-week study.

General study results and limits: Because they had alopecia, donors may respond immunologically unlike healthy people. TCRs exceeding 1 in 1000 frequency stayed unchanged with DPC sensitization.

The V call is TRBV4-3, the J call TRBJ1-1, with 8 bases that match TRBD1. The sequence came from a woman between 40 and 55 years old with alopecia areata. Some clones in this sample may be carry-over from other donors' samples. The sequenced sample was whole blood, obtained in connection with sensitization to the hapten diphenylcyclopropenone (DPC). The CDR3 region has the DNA TGCGCCAGCAGCCAAGAATCAGGCAGGGGGCGAACTGAAGCTTTCTTT. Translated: CASSQESGRGRTEAFF.